This passage covers 17 T cell receptor beta chains from one sample sequenced in a study of T cells after yellow fever vaccination. TCRdb called the 5' RACE reads again in MiXCR, with one record for every CDR3 protein. The table lists 300,000 to 350,000 distinct CDR3 sequences, approximately 8% of them singletons, with roughly a sixth in the top ten. The sequencing here drew on PBMCs, taken about 49 days after the first yellow fever vaccination. The receptors were sampled from a man in his late teens or twenties who received the YFV17D yellow fever vaccine.

The chain recombines TRBV7-3 with TRBJ2-2; D ambiguous. The CDR3 spans 14 residues. Trimming removed 2 bases at V and 1 base at J, with 5 bases between. From germline, CDR1 is SGHTA and CDR2 FQGTGA. CDR3 nucleotide sequence: TGTGCCAGCAGCTTACTTAGGAACACCGGGGAGCTGTTTTTT. Translation gives CASSLLRNTGELFF.

This clonotype has only a few counts. V usage is TRBV6-2 or TRBV6-3 and J usage is TRBJ2-7; no definite D call. This CDR3 comprises 17 residues. Germline V gene lookup returns CDR1 MNHEY and CDR2 SVGEGT. V dropped 0 bases and J dropped 1 base, with 16 bases sitting between them. The CDR3 DNA reads TGTGCCAGCAGTTACTCGGACCTAGGACGGCGGTCCTACGAGCAGTACGTC. It is translated as CASSYSDLGRRSYEQYV.

The genes are TRBV5-4 and TRBJ2-7; tentatively, D is TRBD2 (6 bases). The CDR3 is 14 residues long. From germline, CDR1 is SGHNT and CDR2 YYREEE (reference sequence). Trimming took off 3 bases at V and 5 bases at J, with 15 bases between the two ends. CDR3 nucleotides: TGTGCCAGCAGCTGGGGCCGGGAGCTTGACGAGCAGTACTTC. This translates into CASSWGRELDEQYF.

At least ten counts were recorded for this clonotype. The J gene is TRBJ2-3, the V gene TRBV20-1; no clear D. Deletions cut 4 bases from V and 4 bases from J, with 9 bases between. The CDR3 covers 12 residues. Per the germline V gene, CDR1 is DFQATT and CDR2 is SNEGSKA (reference sequence). The CDR3 region has the DNA TGCAGTGCTATCAATAGGGCAGATACGCAGTATTTT. Translated: CSAINRADTQYF.

This clonotype was observed a few times. The chain uses TRBV4-1 and TRBJ1-5; D unclear. V lost 0 bases and J lost 0, with 9 bases in between. The CDR3 covers 16 residues. Germline V gives CDR1 MGHRA, CDR2 YSYEKL. CDR3 sequence reads: CASSQDDRYSNQPQHF. The CDR3 DNA reads TGCGCCAGCAGCCAAGATGACCGATATAGCAATCAGCCCCAGCATTTT.

The table lists this clonotype with many counts. The chain has TRBV12-3 or TRBV12-4 and TRBJ2-2; no definite D call. The CDR3 contains 12 residues. V lost 3 bases and J lost 6, with 5 bases in between. Here the CDR3 reads CASSFGAGELFF. CDR3 bases: TGTGCCAGCAGTTTTGGAGCCGGGGAGCTGTTTTTT.

This clonotype was seen a few times. The rearrangement joins TRBV29-1 to TRBJ2-4; D perhaps matches TRBD1 (5 bases). V was cut by 2 bases and J by 6 bases, with 5 bases left in between. Germline loops: CDR1 SQVTM, CDR2 ANQGSEA. The length of the CDR3 is 11 residues. This chain's CDR3 is CSVETGNIQYF. The CDR3 bases are TGCAGCGTTGAAACAGGAAACATTCAGTACTTC.

V is TRBV10-3 and J is TRBJ2-3; 7 bases are a match to TRBD2. Germline CDR1 is ENHRY and CDR2 is SYGVKD. Unmatched junction bases numbered 5, after V lost 3 bases and J lost 5 bases. The CDR3 sequence is 14 residues long. CDR3 region: CAISDPGGGDTQYF. CDR3 nucleotides: TGTGCCATCAGTGACCCGGGGGGAGGAGATACGCAGTATTTT.

This CDR3 is CASSSQDTGELFF. CDR3 nucleotide sequence: TGTGCCAGCTCATCTCAGGACACCGGGGAGCTGTTTTTT. The rearrangement joins TRBV18 to TRBJ2-2; no firm D call. The CDR3 extends over 13 amino acids. V was pared by 5 bases and J by 3 bases, with 7 bases between. Germline V gene lookup returns CDR1 KGHSH and CDR2 LQKENI.

The chain has TRBV7-2 and TRBJ2-2; unclear D gene. The CDR3 runs 16 residues. Looked up from germline, CDR1 is SGHTA and CDR2 is FQGNSA. V lost 2 bases to trimming and J lost 6 bases, with 16 bases between them. The CDR3 nucleotides read TGTGCCAGCAGCTTATCTGGGCACCCGACCGCCGGGGAGCTGTTTTTT. Translated, it gives CASSLSGHPTAGELFF.

This clonotype was observed at least ten times. The V and J genes are TRBV5-1 and TRBJ2-6; D gene unclear. This CDR3 comprises 14 residues. The V end was cut by 3 bases, the J end by 0 bases, with 4 bases between. Per the germline V gene, CDR1 is SGHRS and CDR2 is YFSETQ. The CDR3 sequence: CASSSRSGANVLTF. The CDR3 coding sequence is TGCGCCAGCAGCTCACGCTCTGGGGCCAACGTCCTGACTTTC.

V and J are TRBV29-1 and TRBJ2-4, with 9 bases matching TRBD1. The CDR3 extends over 17 amino acids. Germline V gene data show CDR1 as SQVTM and CDR2 as ANQGSEA. The CDR3 protein is CKATPGQGNGAKNIQYF. The CDR3 DNA reads as TGCAAGGCTACCCCGGGACAGGGTAATGGGGCCAAAAACATTCAGTACTTC.

The V call is TRBV12-3 or TRBV12-4, the J call TRBJ2-1; the D gene could be TRBD1 or TRBD2 (5 bases each). The CDR3 spans 13 residues. Trimming stripped 8 bases from V and 6 bases from J, with 14 bases between. CDR3 sequence: CASGRGYFNEQFF. The CDR3 bases are TGTGCCAGCGGCCGGGGCTACTTCAATGAGCAGTTCTTC.

This clonotype was picked up a small number of times. The rearrangement uses TRBV5-1 and TRBJ2-1, with D perhaps given as TRBD1 or TRBD2 (6 bases each). This CDR3 is 14 amino acids long. The germline gives CDR1 SGHRS, CDR2 YFSETQ. Trimming shortened V by 4 bases and J by 9 bases, and 17 bases separated the two germline ends. The CDR3 region is CASSTGAVASEQFF. DNA for the CDR3: TGCGCCAGCAGCACGGGGGCGGTGGCGAGTGAGCAGTTCTTC.

This rearrangement joins TRBV6-2 or TRBV6-3 to TRBJ2-2, with D hard to call. Deletions cut 6 bases from V and 9 bases from J, with 14 bases between. There are 13 residues in the CDR3. The germline V gene encodes CDR1 MNHEY and CDR2 SVGEGT. The CDR3 DNA is TGTGCCAGCAGCCCCGGGCCCCGGCGGGAGCTGTTTTTT. Translating it yields CASSPGPRRELFF.

This clonotype appeared many times. The gene calls are TRBV7-9 and TRBJ2-7, with 12 positions matching TRBD2. The CDR3 is 14 amino acids. V lost 6 bases to trimming and J lost 6 bases; unmatched junction nucleotides: 6. Looked up from germline, CDR1 is SEHNR and CDR2 is FQNEAQ (reference sequence). CDR3 in amino acids: CASSPPGLAGEQYV. DNA for the CDR3: TGTGCCAGCAGTCCTCCGGGACTAGCGGGCGAGCAGTACGTC.

In its sample, this clonotype was seen a few times. The chain carries TRBV4-1 and TRBJ1-5; 7 bases line up with TRBD1. The CDR3 has 15 residues. With V trimmed by 2 bases and J by 4 bases, 5 bases remained unmatched. Germline-derived CDR1 and CDR2 are MGHRA and YSYEKL. The DNA of the CDR3 is TGCGCCAGCAGCCAACGTGACAGGGTGAATCAGCCCCAGCATTTT. Its translation is CASSQRDRVNQPQHF.